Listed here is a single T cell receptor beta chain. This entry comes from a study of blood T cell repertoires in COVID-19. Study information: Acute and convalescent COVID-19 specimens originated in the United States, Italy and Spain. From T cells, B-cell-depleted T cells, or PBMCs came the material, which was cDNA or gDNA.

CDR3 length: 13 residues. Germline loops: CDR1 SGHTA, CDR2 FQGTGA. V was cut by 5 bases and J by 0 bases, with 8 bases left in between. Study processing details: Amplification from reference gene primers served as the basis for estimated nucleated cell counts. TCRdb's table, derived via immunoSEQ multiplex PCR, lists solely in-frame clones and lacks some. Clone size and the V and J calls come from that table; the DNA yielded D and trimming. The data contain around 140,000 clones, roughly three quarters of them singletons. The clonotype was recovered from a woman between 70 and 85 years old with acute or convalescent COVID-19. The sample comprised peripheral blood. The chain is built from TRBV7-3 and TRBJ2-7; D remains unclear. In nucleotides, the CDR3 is TGTGCCAGCAGCCCTCCGAGCTCCTACGAGCAGTACTTC. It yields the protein CASSPPSSYEQYF.